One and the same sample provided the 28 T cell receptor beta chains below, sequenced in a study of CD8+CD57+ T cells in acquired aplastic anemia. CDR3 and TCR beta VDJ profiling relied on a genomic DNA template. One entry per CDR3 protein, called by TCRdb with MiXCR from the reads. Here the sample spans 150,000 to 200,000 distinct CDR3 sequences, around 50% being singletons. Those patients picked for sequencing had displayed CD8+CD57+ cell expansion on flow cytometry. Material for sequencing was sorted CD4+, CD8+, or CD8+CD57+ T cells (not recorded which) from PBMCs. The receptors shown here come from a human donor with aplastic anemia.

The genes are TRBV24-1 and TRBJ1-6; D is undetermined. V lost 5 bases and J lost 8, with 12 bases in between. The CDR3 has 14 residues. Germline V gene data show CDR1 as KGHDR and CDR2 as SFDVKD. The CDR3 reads CATSGPLGDSPLHF. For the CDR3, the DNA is TGTGCCACCAGTGGCCCATTGGGAGATTCACCCCTCCACTTT.

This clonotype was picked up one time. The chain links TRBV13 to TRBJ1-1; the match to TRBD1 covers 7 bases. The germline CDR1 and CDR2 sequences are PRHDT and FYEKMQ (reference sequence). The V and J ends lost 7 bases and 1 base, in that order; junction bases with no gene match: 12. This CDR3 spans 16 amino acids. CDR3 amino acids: CASNNRKGAKNTEAFF. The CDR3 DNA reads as TGTGCCAGCAACAACCGGAAGGGGGCGAAGAACACTGAAGCTTTCTTT.

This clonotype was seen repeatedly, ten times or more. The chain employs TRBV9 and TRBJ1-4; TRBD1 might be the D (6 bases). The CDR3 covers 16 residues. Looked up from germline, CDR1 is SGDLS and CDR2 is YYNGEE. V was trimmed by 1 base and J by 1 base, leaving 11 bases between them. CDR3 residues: CASSVLGGETNEKLFF. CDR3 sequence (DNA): TGTGCCAGCAGCGTACTAGGGGGTGAAACTAATGAAAAACTGTTTTTT.

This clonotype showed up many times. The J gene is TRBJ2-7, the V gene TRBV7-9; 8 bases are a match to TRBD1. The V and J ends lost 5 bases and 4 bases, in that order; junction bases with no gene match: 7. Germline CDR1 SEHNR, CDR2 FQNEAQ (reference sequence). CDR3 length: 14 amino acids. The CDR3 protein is CASSPRGPVYEQYF. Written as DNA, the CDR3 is TGTGCCAGCAGCCCCAGGGGGCCGGTTTACGAGCAGTACTTC.

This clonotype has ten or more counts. CDR3 protein: CASSEPRGPSYNEQFF. The DNA of the CDR3 is TGTGCCAGTAGTGAGCCCCGGGGTCCCTCCTACAATGAGCAGTTCTTC. The rearrangement links TRBV19 to TRBJ2-1; D might be TRBD2 (5 bases). The CDR3 has 16 residues. V was clipped by 5 bases and J by 0 bases, with 14 bases between them. Germline V gene lookup returns CDR1 LNHDA and CDR2 SQIVND (reference sequence).

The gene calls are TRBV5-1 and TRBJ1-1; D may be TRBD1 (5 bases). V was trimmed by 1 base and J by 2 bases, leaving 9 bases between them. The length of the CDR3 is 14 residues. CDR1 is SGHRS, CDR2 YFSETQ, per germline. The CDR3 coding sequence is TGCGCCAGCAGCTTGATAGGGACTAACACTGAAGCTTTCTTT. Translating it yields CASSLIGTNTEAFF.

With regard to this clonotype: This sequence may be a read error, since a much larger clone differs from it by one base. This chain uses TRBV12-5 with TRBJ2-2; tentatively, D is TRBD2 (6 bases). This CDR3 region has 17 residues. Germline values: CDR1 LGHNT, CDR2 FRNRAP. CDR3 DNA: TGTGCTAGTGGTTTGGTTTCCGGGACGGTGAACACCGGGGGGCTGTTTTTT. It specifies CASGLVSGTVNTGGLFF.

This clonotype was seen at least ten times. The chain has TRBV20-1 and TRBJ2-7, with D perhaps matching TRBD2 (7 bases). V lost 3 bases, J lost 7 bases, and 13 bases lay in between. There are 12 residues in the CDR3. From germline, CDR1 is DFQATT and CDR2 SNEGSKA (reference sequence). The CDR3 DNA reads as TGCAGTGCTAGGGGGGGGCCCTGGGAGCAGTACTTC. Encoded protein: CSARGGPWEQYF.

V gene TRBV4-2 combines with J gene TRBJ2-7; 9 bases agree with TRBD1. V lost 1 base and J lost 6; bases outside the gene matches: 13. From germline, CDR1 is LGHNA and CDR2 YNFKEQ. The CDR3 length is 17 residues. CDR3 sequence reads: CASSQALSGTGNSEQYF. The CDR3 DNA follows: TGTGCCAGCAGCCAAGCGCTCTCGGGGACAGGGAATTCCGAGCAGTACTTC.

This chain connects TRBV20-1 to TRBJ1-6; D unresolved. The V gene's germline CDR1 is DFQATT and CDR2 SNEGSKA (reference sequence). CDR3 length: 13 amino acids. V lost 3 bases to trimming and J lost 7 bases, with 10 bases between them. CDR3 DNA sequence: TGCAGTGCTAGTGATAGGGTAAATTCACCCCTCCACTTT. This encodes CSASDRVNSPLHF.

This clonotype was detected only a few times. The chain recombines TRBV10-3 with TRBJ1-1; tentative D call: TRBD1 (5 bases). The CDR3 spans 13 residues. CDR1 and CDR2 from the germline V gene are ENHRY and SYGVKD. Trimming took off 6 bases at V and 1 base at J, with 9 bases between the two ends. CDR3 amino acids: CAIRQGGNTEAFF. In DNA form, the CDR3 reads TGTGCCATCAGGCAGGGCGGGAACACTGAAGCTTTCTTT.

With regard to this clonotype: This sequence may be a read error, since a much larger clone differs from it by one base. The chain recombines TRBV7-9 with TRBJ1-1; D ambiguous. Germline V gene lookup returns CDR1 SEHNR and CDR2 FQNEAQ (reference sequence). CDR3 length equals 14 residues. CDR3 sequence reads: CAGSPTLGFTEAFF. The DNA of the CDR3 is TGTGCCGGCAGCCCAACCTTGGGATTCACTGAAGCTTTCTTT.

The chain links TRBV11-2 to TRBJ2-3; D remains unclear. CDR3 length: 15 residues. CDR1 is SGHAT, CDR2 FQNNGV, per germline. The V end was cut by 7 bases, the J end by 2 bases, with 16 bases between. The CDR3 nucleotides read TGTGCCAGCACCTCTACTATCTCCCCCACAGATACGCAGTATTTT. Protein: CASTSTISPTDTQYF.

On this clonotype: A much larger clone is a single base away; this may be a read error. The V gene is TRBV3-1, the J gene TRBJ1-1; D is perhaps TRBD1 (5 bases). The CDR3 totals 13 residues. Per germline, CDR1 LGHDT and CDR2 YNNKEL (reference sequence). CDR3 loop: CASSQGRRGETFF. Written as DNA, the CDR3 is TGTGCCAGCAGCCAGGGCCGAAGGGGTGAAACTTTCTTT.

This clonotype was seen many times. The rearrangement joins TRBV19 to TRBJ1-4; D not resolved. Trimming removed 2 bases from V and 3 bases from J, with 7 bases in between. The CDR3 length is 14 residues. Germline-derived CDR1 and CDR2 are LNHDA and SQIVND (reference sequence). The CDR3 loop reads CASSILAPNEKLFF. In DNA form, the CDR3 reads TGTGCCAGTAGTATACTGGCCCCTAATGAAAAACTGTTTTTT.

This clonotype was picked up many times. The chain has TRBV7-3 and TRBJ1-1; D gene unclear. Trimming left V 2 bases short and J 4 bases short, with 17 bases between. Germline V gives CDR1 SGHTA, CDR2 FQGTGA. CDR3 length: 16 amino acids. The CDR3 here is CASSLSSGSYVTEAFF. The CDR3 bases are TGTGCCAGCAGCTTATCGTCTGGGTCGTACGTCACTGAAGCTTTCTTT.

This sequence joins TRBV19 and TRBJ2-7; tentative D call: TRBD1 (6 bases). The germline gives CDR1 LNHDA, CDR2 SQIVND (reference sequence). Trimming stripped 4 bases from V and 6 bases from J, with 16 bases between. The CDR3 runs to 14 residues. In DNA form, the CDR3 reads TGTGCCAGTAGTACAGAGGGGACAAGGTGCGAGCAGTACTTC. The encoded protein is CASSTEGTRCEQYF. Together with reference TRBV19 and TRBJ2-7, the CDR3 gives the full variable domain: DGGITQSPKYLFRKEGQNVTLSCEQNLNHDAMYWYRQDPGQGLRLIYYSQIVNDFQKGDIAEGYSVSREKKESFPLTVTSAQKNPTAFYLCASSTEGTRCEQYFGPGTRLTVT.

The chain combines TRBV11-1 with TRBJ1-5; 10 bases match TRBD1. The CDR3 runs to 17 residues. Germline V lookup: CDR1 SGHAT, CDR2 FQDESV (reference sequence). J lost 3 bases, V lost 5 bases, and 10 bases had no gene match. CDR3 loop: CASSPTGTGAPNQPQHF. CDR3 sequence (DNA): TGTGCCAGCAGCCCGACCGGGACAGGGGCACCCAATCAGCCCCAGCATTTT.

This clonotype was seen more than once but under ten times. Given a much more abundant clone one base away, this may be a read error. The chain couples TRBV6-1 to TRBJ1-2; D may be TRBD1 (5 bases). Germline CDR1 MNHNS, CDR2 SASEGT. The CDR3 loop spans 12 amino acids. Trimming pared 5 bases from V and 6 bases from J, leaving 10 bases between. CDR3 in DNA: TGTGCCAGCAGTCAGGGTCGCCATGGCTACACCTTC. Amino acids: CASSQGRHGYTF.

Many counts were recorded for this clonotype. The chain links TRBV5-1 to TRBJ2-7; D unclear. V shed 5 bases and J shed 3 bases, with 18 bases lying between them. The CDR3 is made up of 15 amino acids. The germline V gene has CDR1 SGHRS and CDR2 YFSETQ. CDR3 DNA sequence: TGCGCCAGCAGTTCTGAATCCTCAAATTTCTACGAGCAGTACTTC. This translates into CASSSESSNFYEQYF.

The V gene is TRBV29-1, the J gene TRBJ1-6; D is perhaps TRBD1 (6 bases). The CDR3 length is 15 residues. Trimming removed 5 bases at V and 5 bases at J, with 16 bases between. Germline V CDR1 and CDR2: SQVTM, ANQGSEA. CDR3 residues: CSVLTGINDNSPLHF. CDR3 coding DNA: TGCAGCGTTTTGACAGGAATTAACGATAATTCACCCCTCCACTTT.

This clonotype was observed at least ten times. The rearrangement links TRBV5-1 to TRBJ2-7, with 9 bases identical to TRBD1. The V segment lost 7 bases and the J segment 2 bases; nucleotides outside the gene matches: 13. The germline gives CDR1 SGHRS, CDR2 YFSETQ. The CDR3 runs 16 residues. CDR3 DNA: TGCGCCAGCTCATTAGAGGGGGGACAGGGTGCCTACGAGCAGTACTTC. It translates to CASSLEGGQGAYEQYF.

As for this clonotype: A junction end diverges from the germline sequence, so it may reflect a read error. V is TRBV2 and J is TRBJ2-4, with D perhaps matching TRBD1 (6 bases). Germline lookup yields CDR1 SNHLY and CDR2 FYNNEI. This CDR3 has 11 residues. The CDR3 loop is CASRGQNNQYF. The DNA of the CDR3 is TGTGCCAGCCGTGGACAGAACAATCAGTACTTC.

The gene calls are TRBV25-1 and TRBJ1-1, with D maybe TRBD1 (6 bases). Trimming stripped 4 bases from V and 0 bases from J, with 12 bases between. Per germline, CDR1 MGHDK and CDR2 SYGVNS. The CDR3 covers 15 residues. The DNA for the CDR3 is TGTGCCAGCAGTGCTTGGGGGCCGGTGAACACTGAAGCTTTCTTT. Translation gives CASSAWGPVNTEAFF.

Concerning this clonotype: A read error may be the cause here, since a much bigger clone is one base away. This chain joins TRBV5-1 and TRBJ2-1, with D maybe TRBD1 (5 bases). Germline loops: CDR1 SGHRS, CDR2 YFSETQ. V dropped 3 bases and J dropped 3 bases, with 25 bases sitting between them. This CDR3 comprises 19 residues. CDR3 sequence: CASSSRSNNQGESYNEQFF. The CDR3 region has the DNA TGCGCCAGCAGCTCGCGATCTAACAATCAGGGTGAGAGCTACAATGAGCAGTTCTTC. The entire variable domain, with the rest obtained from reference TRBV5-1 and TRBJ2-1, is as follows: KAGVTQTPRYLIKTRGQQVTLSCSPISGHRSVSWYQQTPGQGLQFLFEYFSETQRNKGNFPGRFSGRQFSNSRSEMNVSTLELGDSALYLCASSSRSNNQGESYNEQFFGPGTRLTVL.

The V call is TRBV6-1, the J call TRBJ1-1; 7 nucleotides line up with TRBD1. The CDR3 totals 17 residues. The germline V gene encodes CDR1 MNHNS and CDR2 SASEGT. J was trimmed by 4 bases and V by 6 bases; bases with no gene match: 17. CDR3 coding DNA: TGTGCCAGCAGGGCCCCGAAGACAGGGTACCTGGGCACTGAAGCTTTCTTT. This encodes CASRAPKTGYLGTEAFF.

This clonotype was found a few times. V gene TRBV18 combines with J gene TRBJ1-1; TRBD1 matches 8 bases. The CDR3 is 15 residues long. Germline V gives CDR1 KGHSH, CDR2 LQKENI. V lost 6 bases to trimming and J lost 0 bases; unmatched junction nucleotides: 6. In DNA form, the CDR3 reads TGTGCCAGCTCTCAACAGGGGGGTTTGAACACTGAAGCTTTCTTT. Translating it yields CASSQQGGLNTEAFF.

CDR3 DNA sequence: TGTGCCAGCAGCCCGACGAAACGAAAAGAGACCCAGTACTTC. Protein: CASSPTKRKETQYF. The V gene is TRBV14, the J gene TRBJ2-5; D uncertain. The CDR3 is 14 residues long. Germline lookup yields CDR1 SGHDN and CDR2 FVKESK. V was shortened by 4 bases and J by 3 bases, with 12 bases between the two germline ends.